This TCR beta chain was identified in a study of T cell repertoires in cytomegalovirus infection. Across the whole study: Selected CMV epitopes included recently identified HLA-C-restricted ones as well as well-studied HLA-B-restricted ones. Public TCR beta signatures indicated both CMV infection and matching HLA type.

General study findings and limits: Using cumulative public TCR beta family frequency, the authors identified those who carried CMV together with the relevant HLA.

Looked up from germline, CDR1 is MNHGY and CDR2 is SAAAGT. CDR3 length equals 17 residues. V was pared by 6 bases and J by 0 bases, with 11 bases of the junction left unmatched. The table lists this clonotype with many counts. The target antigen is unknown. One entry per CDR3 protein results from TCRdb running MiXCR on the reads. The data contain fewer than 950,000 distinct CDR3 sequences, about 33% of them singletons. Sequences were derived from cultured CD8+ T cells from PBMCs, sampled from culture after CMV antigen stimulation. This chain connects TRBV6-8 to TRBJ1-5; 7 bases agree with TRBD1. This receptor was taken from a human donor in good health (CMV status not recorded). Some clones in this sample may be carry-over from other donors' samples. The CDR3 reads CASRTDRERLSNQPQHF. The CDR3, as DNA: TGTGCCAGCAGAACCGACAGGGAGCGGCTTAGCAATCAGCCCCAGCATTTT.